The 27 T cell receptor beta chains listed next were all sequenced from one sample in a study of T-cell memory formation after mild COVID-19. TCRdb processed the 5' RACE reads anew with MiXCR; each CDR3 protein has one entry. The data hold approximately 340,000 distinct CDR3 sequences, with 10% to 15% observed a single time. The sequencing sample was made of PBMCs or a T cell subset sorted from them (not recorded which). These receptors came from a man aged 18 to 30 who had mild COVID-19 (a few samples of this study predate the infection). Cell type and time point are not known.

The CDR3 coding sequence is TGTGCCAGCAGATATACCGGGAGCAAAGAGACCCAGTACTTC. Protein: CASRYTGSKETQYF. The V and J genes are TRBV12-3 or TRBV12-4 and TRBJ2-5; maybe TRBD2 (6 bases). Trimming took 6 bases from V and 3 from J, leaving 14 bases between them. CDR3 size: 14 residues.

This chain uses TRBV6-1 with TRBJ2-6, with 7 bases lining up with TRBD2. The CDR3 runs 15 residues. The V segment lost 6 bases and the J segment 4 bases; nucleotides outside the gene matches: 6. CDR1 is MNHNS, CDR2 SASEGT, per germline. The CDR3 reads CASRRTSAGANVLTF. CDR3 in DNA: TGTGCCAGCAGGCGTACTAGCGCCGGGGCCAACGTCCTGACTTTC.

At least ten counts were recorded for this clonotype. The gene calls are TRBV7-8 and TRBJ2-1; maybe TRBD1 (6 bases). V was trimmed by 5 bases and J by 7 bases, leaving 18 bases between them. The germline gives CDR1 SGHVS, CDR2 FQNEAQ. The CDR3 covers 15 residues. The CDR3 sequence is CASSLIRGGGNEQFF. The CDR3 DNA sequence: TGTGCCAGCAGCCTAATCAGGGGTGGTGGGAATGAGCAGTTCTTC.

This clonotype was counted only a few times. This chain connects TRBV7-3 to TRBJ2-5; D is perhaps TRBD1 or TRBD2 (6 bases each). V was pared by 3 bases and J by 2 bases, with 10 bases between. Germline V CDR1 and CDR2: SGHTA, FQGTGA. The CDR3 spans 14 residues. The CDR3 reads CASSFKGGQETQYF. CDR3 DNA sequence: TGTGCCAGCAGCTTCAAGGGGGGTCAAGAGACCCAGTACTTC.

V and J are TRBV24-1 and TRBJ2-5; D might be TRBD1 (6 bases). Trimming took off 0 bases at V and 4 bases at J, with 23 bases between the two ends. This CDR3 has 19 amino acids. Germline V CDR1 and CDR2: KGHDR, SFDVKD. Written as DNA, the CDR3 is TGTGCCACCAGTGATTTGCAAGATAACAGGGCCGTGGCGGGAGAGACCCAGTACTTC. Amino acid sequence: CATSDLQDNRAVAGETQYF.

The gene calls are TRBV7-3 and TRBJ2-2; TRBD2 might be the D (5 bases). The CDR3 runs to 14 residues. The germline CDR1 and CDR2 sequences are SGHTA and FQGTGA. V lost 6 bases, J lost 0 bases, and 8 bases lay in between. This CDR3 reads CASRQTTNTGELFF. CDR3 DNA sequence: TGTGCCAGCAGGCAGACTACGAACACCGGGGAGCTGTTTTTT. The full variable domain, its missing parts supplied by reference TRBV7-3 and TRBJ2-2, is GAGVSQTPSNKVTEKGKYVELRCDPISGHTALYWYRQSLGQGPEFLIYFQGTGAADDSGLPNDRFFAVRPEGSVSTLKIQRTERGDSAVYLCASRQTTNTGELFFGEGSRLTVL.

Only a few counts were recorded for this clonotype. The genes are TRBV20-1 and TRBJ2-3; D tentatively reads TRBD1 or TRBD2 (5 bases each). The CDR3 contains 13 residues. Germline CDR1 reads DFQATT; CDR2 reads SNEGSKA (reference sequence). The V end was cut by 7 bases, the J end by 1 base, with 12 bases between. The CDR3 is CSVIRGRTDTQYF. CDR3 coding DNA: TGCAGTGTTATTCGGGGCCGCACAGATACGCAGTATTTT.

The chain joins TRBV20-1 to TRBJ2-7; a possible D gene is TRBD1 (5 bases). The CDR3 spans 14 residues. V was clipped by 3 bases and J by 1 base, with 13 bases between them. Germline lookup yields CDR1 DFQATT and CDR2 SNEGSKA (reference sequence). CDR3 sequence: CSARGQGTSYEQYV. The DNA for the CDR3 is TGCAGTGCTAGGGGGCAGGGCACTTCCTACGAGCAGTACGTC.

This clonotype has just a few counts. This chain uses TRBV7-9 with TRBJ2-1; D is unresolved. Looked up from germline, CDR1 is SEHNR and CDR2 is FQNEAQ (reference sequence). Trimming removed 0 bases at V and 10 bases at J, with 7 bases between. The CDR3 loop spans 12 amino acids. This CDR3 is CASSLARVEQFF. The CDR3 DNA is TGTGCCAGCAGCTTAGCCCGGGTAGAGCAGTTCTTC.

This clonotype showed up just a few times. The V gene is TRBV5-1, the J gene TRBJ1-3; D gene uncertain. Germline CDR1 is SGHRS and CDR2 is YFSETQ. Trimming removed 4 bases from V and 2 bases from J, with 19 bases in between. There are 17 residues in the CDR3. The CDR3 is CASSRGDRGLPGNTIYF. CDR3 DNA sequence: TGCGCCAGCAGCCGGGGTGATCGCGGGTTGCCTGGAAACACCATATATTTT.

This clonotype was counted many times. The rearrangement joins TRBV4-1 to TRBJ2-1, with no clear D. In germline, CDR1 is MGHRA, CDR2 YSYEKL. The CDR3 runs 17 residues. The V and J ends lost 2 bases and 1 base respectively, with 15 bases between them. Written as DNA, the CDR3 is TGCGCCAGCAGCCAACCTACGGGTTATGGGTCCTACAATGAGCAGTTCTTC. This codes for CASSQPTGYGSYNEQFF.

This chain uses TRBV12-3 or TRBV12-4 with TRBJ2-1, with 8 bases fitting TRBD2. The CDR3 has 12 amino acids. Trimming removed 8 bases from V and 11 bases from J; junction bases left unmatched: 8. CDR3 amino acids: CASSTGGVKQFF. The CDR3 DNA is TGTGCCAGCTCCACGGGGGGGGTGAAGCAGTTCTTC.

The chain employs TRBV29-1 and TRBJ2-7; possibly TRBD1 or TRBD2 for D (5 bases each). Germline CDR1 reads SQVTM; CDR2 reads ANQGSEA. The CDR3 totals 13 residues. Trimming took off 7 bases at V and 3 bases at J, with 16 bases between the two ends. CDR3 coding DNA: TGCAGCGCTGGGGGTGGACCAGGCTACGAGCAGTACTTC. Protein product: CSAGGGPGYEQYF.

The J gene is TRBJ2-1, the V gene TRBV3-1, with 8 bases matching TRBD2. CDR1 and CDR2 (germline): LGHDT, YNNKEL (reference sequence). The CDR3 covers 16 residues. After removal of 4 bases from V and 1 base from J, the junction contained 6 bases not matched to a gene. CDR3 in amino acids: CASSPTGGGSYNEQFF. DNA for the CDR3: TGTGCCAGCAGCCCCACGGGGGGGGGATCCTACAATGAGCAGTTCTTC.

This clonotype turned up a few times. This chain connects TRBV6-5 to TRBJ2-7; D not resolved. CDR1 is MNHEY, CDR2 SVGAGI, per germline. V lost 5 bases and J 0 bases, leaving 11 bases between the germline ends. There are 14 residues in the CDR3. The CDR3 here is CASSRTASSYEQYF. CDR3 coding DNA: TGTGCCAGCAGTCGGACGGCCAGCTCCTACGAGCAGTACTTC.

V gene TRBV12-3 or TRBV12-4 combines with J gene TRBJ2-1; D is possibly TRBD2 (5 bases). The CDR3 has 15 residues. V was trimmed by 7 bases and J by 0 bases, leaving 13 bases between them. The CDR3 spells CASTVGGDSYNEQFF. The CDR3 region has the DNA TGTGCCAGCACCGTAGGAGGCGACTCCTACAATGAGCAGTTCTTC.

This clonotype was detected only a few times. The chain couples TRBV20-1 to TRBJ2-7, with D perhaps TRBD2 (5 bases). CDR1 DFQATT and CDR2 SNEGSKA come from the germline V gene (reference sequence). Trimming took 4 bases from V and 0 from J, leaving 10 bases between them. The CDR3 length is 13 residues. Here the CDR3 reads CSANGVNSYEQYV. DNA for the CDR3: TGCAGTGCTAACGGGGTCAACTCCTACGAGCAGTACGTC.

This clonotype occurred many times. This rearrangement joins TRBV7-2 to TRBJ1-2; D uncertain. The V end was cut by 11 bases, the J end by 2 bases, with 9 bases between. Germline loops: CDR1 SGHTA, CDR2 FQGNSA. There are 11 residues in the CDR3. This chain's CDR3 is CASGGNYGYTF. The CDR3 coding sequence is TGTGCCTCGGGCGGGAACTATGGCTACACCTTC.

This chain uses TRBV10-3 with TRBJ2-5; the match to TRBD2 covers 9 bases. The germline gives CDR1 ENHRY, CDR2 SYGVKD. The CDR3 sequence is 17 residues long. V lost 3 bases, J lost 3 bases, and 11 bases stayed unmatched. The CDR3 protein is CAISEGRAGGREETQYF. As DNA, the CDR3 is TGTGCCATCAGTGAAGGGCGAGCGGGGGGACGAGAAGAGACCCAGTACTTC.

V and J are TRBV5-5 and TRBJ2-3; D gene unclear. CDR1 is SGHKS and CDR2 is YYEKEE in the germline V gene (reference sequence). V lost 0 bases and J 2 bases, leaving 10 bases between the germline ends. There are 15 residues in the CDR3. The DNA of the CDR3 is TGTGCCAGCAGCTTGGTTCAGTCTGACACAGATACGCAGTATTTT. It is translated as CASSLVQSDTDTQYF. Full variable domain (outside the CDR3, taken from reference TRBV5-5 and TRBJ2-3): DAGVTQSPTHLIKTRGQQVTLRCSPISGHKSVSWYQQVLGQGPQFIFQYYEKEERGRGNFPDRFSARQFPNYSSELNVNALLLGDSALYLCASSLVQSDTDTQYFGPGTRLTVL.

This clonotype was picked up many times. The V call is TRBV7-9, the J call TRBJ2-5, with D perhaps matching TRBD1 or TRBD2 (6 bases each). The CDR3 has 16 residues. Trimming took off 5 bases at V and 0 bases at J, with 16 bases between the two ends. The germline V gene encodes CDR1 SEHNR and CDR2 FQNEAQ (reference sequence). The CDR3 loop is CASSPPHGGHQETQYF. CDR3 in DNA: TGTGCCAGCAGCCCACCCCATGGGGGGCACCAAGAGACCCAGTACTTC.

This clonotype was counted between two and nine times. The chain carries TRBV5-6 and TRBJ2-7; D remains unclear. The CDR3 spans 13 residues. CDR1 and CDR2 (germline): SGHDT, YYEEEE. V gave up 5 bases and J gave up 7 bases, with 16 bases separating them. The CDR3: CASSFASEREQYF. The DNA for the CDR3 is TGTGCCAGCAGTTTTGCATCGGAAAGGGAGCAGTACTTC.

This chain connects TRBV7-9 to TRBJ2-1, with D tentatively TRBD2 (6 bases). The CDR3 contains 17 residues. Per the germline V gene, CDR1 is SEHNR and CDR2 is FQNEAQ (reference sequence). V gave up 3 bases and J gave up 1 base, with 16 bases separating them. CDR3 region: CASSFQALAGSYNEQFF. CDR3 in DNA: TGTGCCAGCAGCTTTCAGGCTCTCGCGGGGTCCTACAATGAGCAGTTCTTC.

The chain joins TRBV29-1 to TRBJ1-5, with 8 bases matching TRBD1. Per germline, CDR1 SQVTM and CDR2 ANQGSEA. V lost 7 bases and J lost 7; bases outside the gene matches: 9. The CDR3 extends over 13 amino acids. The CDR3 here is CSATQGDWQPQHF. The DNA for the CDR3 is TGCAGCGCGACACAGGGGGATTGGCAGCCCCAGCATTTT. Combining the CDR3 with reference TRBV29-1 and TRBJ1-5 gives the whole variable domain SAVISQKPSRDICQRGTSLTIQCQVDSQVTMMFWYRQQPGQSLTLIATANQGSEATYESGFVIDKFPISRPNLTFSTLTVSNMSPEDSSIYLCSATQGDWQPQHFGDGTRLSIL.

In its sample, this clonotype was seen a few times. This rearrangement joins TRBV5-1 to TRBJ2-3; D remains ambiguous. The CDR3 spans 13 residues. V was shortened by 3 bases and J by 3 bases, with 8 bases between the two germline ends. Germline lookup yields CDR1 SGHRS and CDR2 YFSETQ. The CDR3 loop reads CASSSTLTDTQYF. The CDR3 nucleotides are TGCGCCAGCAGCTCGACCCTGACAGATACGCAGTATTTT.

There are a few counts of this clonotype. V and J are TRBV7-3 and TRBJ2-5; TRBD2 matches at 9 bases. V was pared by 5 bases and J by 4 bases, with 8 bases of the junction left unmatched. Germline values: CDR1 SGHTA, CDR2 FQGTGA. The CDR3 consists of 15 residues. Here the CDR3 reads CASSADGRGGETQYF. In DNA, the CDR3 is TGTGCCAGCAGCGCCGACGGGCGGGGGGGAGAGACCCAGTACTTC.

The chain recombines TRBV15 with TRBJ1-6, with 11 bases identical to TRBD1. V shed 3 bases and J 7 bases; nucleotides not matched to a gene: 5. Germline V gives CDR1 LNHNV, CDR2 YYDKDF (reference sequence). The CDR3 is made up of 16 amino acids. Here the CDR3 DNA reads TGTGCCACCAGCAGGGCTGGGGACAGGGGGAATTCACCCCTCCACTTT. Its translation is CATSRAGDRGNSPLHF.